Listed here is a single T cell receptor (beta chain). Trimming cost V 6 bases and J 0 bases, with 13 bases left between them. The CDR3 totals 15 residues. Germline CDR1 is SGHTS and CDR2 is YDEGEE. The table came from immunoSEQ multiplex PCR; TCRdb's copy has only in-frame clones and leaves some out. The data contain around 75,000 clones, roughly nine tenths of them singletons. This specimen comes from a study of T cell changes during pregnancy in multiple sclerosis. The sequencing here drew on CD4+ T cells from peripheral blood mononuclear cells, taken in the third trimester of pregnancy. The chain uses TRBV5-8 and TRBJ1-3, with D unclear. This sequence was found in a female donor in good health, enrolled as a control in a pregnancy study. CDR3 amino acids: CASTFSGLSGNTIYF. CDR3 DNA sequence: TGTGCCAGCACCTTTTCAGGCCTCTCTGGAAACACCATATATTTT.